A selection of T cell receptor beta chains follows, all from one sample in a study of T cells in tuberculosis. The protocol was immunoSEQ multiplex PCR, while the TCRdb copy is restricted to in-frame clones and leaves out a portion. The sample includes tens of thousands of clones, 90% to 95% of them seen just once. The sample taken for sequencing was PBMCs. The receptors derive from a donor between 5 and 29 years old with latent tuberculosis or without tuberculosis infection. Some clones in this sample may be carry-over from other donors' samples. The CDR3 runs from the conserved cysteine through the conserved F or W. A D gene is named only where the DNA matches it firmly.

d_call: TRBD1; j_call: TRBJ1-1; v_call: TRBV11-2; cdr3_nt: TGTGCCAGCAGAACCCTCAGGGGGCGCCGGACTGAAGCTTTCTTT; cdr3_aa: CASRTLRGRRTEAFF
d_call: NA; j_call: TRBJ2-5; v_call: TRBV6-5; cdr3_nt: TGTGCCAGCAGGAGGAACTATCGGGAGACCCAGTACTTC; cdr3_aa: CASRRNYRETQYF
d_call: TRBD1; j_call: TRBJ1-1; v_call: TRBV7-6; cdr3_nt: TGTGCCAGCAGCCCACGACAGGGGATGAACACTGAAGCTTTCTTT; cdr3_aa: CASSPRQGMNTEAFF
d_call: TRBD1; j_call: TRBJ2-2; v_call: TRBV19; cdr3_nt: TGTGCCAGTAGAGGGACAGGGCATCGGGAGCTGTTTTTT; cdr3_aa: CASRGTGHRELFF
d_call: TRBD1; j_call: TRBJ2-1; v_call: TRBV30; cdr3_nt: TGTGCCTGGGGGACAGGGGTGAGTTTTAGTGAGCAGTTCTTC; cdr3_aa: CAWGTGVSFSEQFF
d_call: NA; j_call: TRBJ2-7; v_call: TRBV10-3; cdr3_nt: TGTGCCATCAGTGCGTCCTACGAGCAGTACTTC; cdr3_aa: CAISASYEQYF
d_call: NA; j_call: TRBJ2-1; v_call: TRBV11-3; cdr3_nt: TGTGCCAGCAGCTCCCTTGGGTGGGGCGACAATGAGCAGTTCTTC; cdr3_aa: CASSSLGWGDNEQFF
d_call: NA; j_call: TRBJ2-2; v_call: TRBV19; cdr3_nt: TGTGCCAGTAGTCCATTCAACACCGGGGAGCTGTTTTTT; cdr3_aa: CASSPFNTGELFF
d_call: TRBD1; j_call: TRBJ2-7; v_call: TRBV19; cdr3_nt: TGTGCCAGTTCCCCGGGACAGGGGGCCTACGAGCAGTACTTC; cdr3_aa: CASSPGQGAYEQYF
d_call: NA; j_call: TRBJ2-7; v_call: TRBV6-5; cdr3_nt: TGTGCCAGCAGTTTCGGTTACGAGCAGTACTTC; cdr3_aa: CASSFGYEQYF
d_call: NA; j_call: TRBJ1-1; v_call: TRBV5-4; cdr3_nt: TGTGCCAGCAGCTTAGTTGTCGGGAACACTGAAGCTTTCTTT; cdr3_aa: CASSLVVGNTEAFF